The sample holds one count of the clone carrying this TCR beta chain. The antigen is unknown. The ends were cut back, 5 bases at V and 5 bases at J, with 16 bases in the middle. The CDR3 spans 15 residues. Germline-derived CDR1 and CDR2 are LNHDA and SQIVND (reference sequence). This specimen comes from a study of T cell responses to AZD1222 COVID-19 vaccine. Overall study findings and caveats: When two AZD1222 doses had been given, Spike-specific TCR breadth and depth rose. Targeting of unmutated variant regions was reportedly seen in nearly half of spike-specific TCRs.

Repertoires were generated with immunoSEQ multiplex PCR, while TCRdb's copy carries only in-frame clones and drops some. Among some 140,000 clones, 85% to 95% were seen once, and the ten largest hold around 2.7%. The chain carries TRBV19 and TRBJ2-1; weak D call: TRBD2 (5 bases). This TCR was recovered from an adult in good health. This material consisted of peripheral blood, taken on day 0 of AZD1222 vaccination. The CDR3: CASSFSFGLNNEQFF. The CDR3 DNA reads TGTGCCAGTAGTTTCAGCTTTGGACTCAACAATGAGCAGTTCTTC.